These 27 T cell receptor beta chains came from one sample sequenced in a study of blood T cell repertoires in COVID-19. Profiling relied on immunoSEQ multiplex PCR, and the TCRdb table lists in-frame clones only, not all of them. The sample has roughly 130,000 clones, roughly 83% seen once; the top ten hold 9.2%. Material: PBMCs or T cells enriched from blood (not recorded which). These receptors originate from a man over 45 who had recovered from COVID-19.

The chain links TRBV11-2 to TRBJ1-4, with 7 bases aligning to TRBD1. Germline CDR1 SGHAT, CDR2 FQNNGV. The CDR3 sequence is 15 residues long. With V trimmed by 5 bases and J by 8 bases, 11 bases remained unmatched. The CDR3 region is CASSGSGTATEKLFF. The DNA of the CDR3 is TGTGCCAGCAGCGGTAGCGGGACAGCAACCGAAAAACTGTTTTTT.

V gene TRBV16 combines with J gene TRBJ2-7; D perhaps matches TRBD2 (6 bases). This CDR3 comprises 15 residues. Germline lookup yields CDR1 KGHSY and CDR2 FQNENV. Trimming took off 0 bases at V and 4 bases at J, with 13 bases between the two ends. The CDR3 here is CASSQSAGAGYEQYF. CDR3 nucleotides: TGTGCCAGCAGCCAATCGGCCGGGGCGGGATACGAGCAGTACTTC. Filled out from reference TRBV16 and TRBJ2-7, the complete variable domain reads GEEVAQTPKHLVRGEGQKAKLYCAPIKGHSYVFWYQQVLKNEFKFLISFQNENVFDETGMPKERFSAKCLPNSPCSLEIQATKLEDSAVYFCASSQSAGAGYEQYFGPGTRLTVT.

This rearrangement joins TRBV13 to TRBJ1-4, with a tentative D call TRBD1 (6 bases). The ends were cut back, 5 bases at V and 7 bases at J, with 20 bases in the middle. The CDR3 runs 16 residues. Germline-derived CDR1 and CDR2 are PRHDT and FYEKMQ (reference sequence). The CDR3 loop is CASSPAAPGVSEKLFF. In DNA, the CDR3 is TGTGCCAGCAGCCCAGCGGCTCCAGGGGTCAGTGAAAAACTGTTTTTT.

The genes are TRBV4-3 and TRBJ1-6; 10 nucleotides align to TRBD1. The V and J ends lost 0 bases and 8 bases, in that order; junction bases with no gene match: 1. The germline V gene has CDR1 LGHNA and CDR2 YSLEER. The CDR3 is made up of 15 amino acids. CDR3 nucleotide sequence: TGCGCCAGCAGCCAAGATGGGACAGGGGATTCACCCCTCCACTTT. Amino acid sequence: CASSQDGTGDSPLHF.

This chain links TRBV25-1 with TRBJ2-7; 9 positions match TRBD1. The CDR3 runs to 15 residues. The V gene end was trimmed by 2 bases and the J gene end by 4 bases; junction bases not matched to a gene: 6. CDR1 and CDR2 from the germline V gene are MGHDK and SYGVNS. CDR3 coding DNA: TGTGCCAGCAGTGAACTAGGACAGGGGAGGTACGAGCAGTACTTC. It encodes CASSELGQGRYEQYF.

This chain uses TRBV18 with TRBJ2-1; 9 bases line up with TRBD2. J lost 0 bases, V lost 0 bases, and 12 bases had no gene match. The CDR3 loop spans 20 amino acids. Looked up from germline, CDR1 is KGHSH and CDR2 is LQKENI. The CDR3 loop reads CASSPPSGLSGGPSYNEQFF. In DNA, the CDR3 is TGTGCCAGCTCACCACCCAGCGGTTTGAGCGGGGGGCCCTCCTACAATGAGCAGTTCTTC.

Here the CDR3 reads CASSPDRPSYGYTF. The CDR3 DNA reads as TGTGCCAGCAGCCCCGACAGGCCCTCCTATGGCTACACCTTC. The V and J genes are TRBV9 and TRBJ1-2, with a possible D match to TRBD1 (6 bases). The ends were cut back, 4 bases at V and 4 bases at J, with 14 bases in the middle. CDR1 and CDR2 (germline): SGDLS, YYNGEE. CDR3 length equals 14 residues.

CDR3 in DNA: TGTGCCAGCAGCCGGGTTGCGAACACTGAAGCTTTCTTT. Its translation is CASSRVANTEAFF. The chain couples TRBV6-4 to TRBJ1-1; D is uncertain. The CDR3 length is 13 residues. CDR1 is MRHNA and CDR2 is SNTAGT in the germline V gene. V lost 6 bases to trimming and J lost 1 base, with 9 bases between them.

This sequence joins TRBV5-1 and TRBJ2-3; 11 nucleotides match TRBD2. Unmatched junction bases numbered 0, after V lost 3 bases and J lost 0 bases. CDR1 and CDR2 (germline): SGHRS, YFSETQ. This CDR3 region has 15 residues. The CDR3 region has the DNA TGCGCCAGCAGCTCTAGCGGGGGGAGCACAGATACGCAGTATTTT. This encodes CASSSSGGSTDTQYF.

V usage is TRBV3-1 (or the pseudogene TRBV3-2) and J usage is TRBJ1-5, with D perhaps matching TRBD1 (5 bases). Trimming pared 0 bases from V and 3 bases from J, leaving 12 bases between. Germline V gene sequence: CDR1 LGHDT, CDR2 YNNKEL (reference sequence). This CDR3 region has 16 residues. CDR3 region: CASSQDVGASNQPQHF. The CDR3 DNA reads as TGTGCCAGCAGCCAAGATGTAGGGGCCTCCAATCAGCCCCAGCATTTT.

There are many counts of this clone. The gene calls are TRBV9 and TRBJ1-6, with 8 bases matching TRBD1. This CDR3 spans 15 amino acids. V gave up 0 bases and J gave up 7 bases; unmatched junction bases: 3. Germline CDR1 is SGDLS and CDR2 is YYNGEE. CDR3 in DNA: TGTGCCAGCAGCGTAGGCCAGGGGGCGAATTCACCCCTCCACTTT. Translating it yields CASSVGQGANSPLHF.

The rearrangement links TRBV25-1 to TRBJ1-4, with TRBD1 as a possible D gene (5 bases). The CDR3 contains 14 residues. Germline CDR1 MGHDK, CDR2 SYGVNS. Trimming stripped 6 bases from V and 4 bases from J, with 12 bases between. The chain's CDR3 is CASSLRQFNEKLFF. CDR3 sequence (DNA): TGTGCCAGCAGCTTGAGACAGTTTAATGAAAAACTGTTTTTT.

V is TRBV6-6 and J is TRBJ1-6; a possible D gene is TRBD1 (5 bases). CDR3 length: 12 amino acids. CDR1 is MNHNY, CDR2 SVGAGI, per germline (reference sequence). Trimming shortened V by 9 bases and J by 7 bases, and 10 bases separated the two germline ends. This CDR3 reads CASTGGNSPLHF. The CDR3 coding sequence is TGTGCCAGTACAGGTGGGAATTCACCCCTCCACTTT.

This sequence joins TRBV27 and TRBJ1-6; D perhaps matches TRBD1 (6 bases). This CDR3 is built from 14 residues. The germline V and J ends were trimmed by 0 bases and 11 bases, with 11 bases remaining between them. Germline V gene lookup returns CDR1 MNHEY and CDR2 SMNVEV (reference sequence). The CDR3, as DNA: TGTGCCAGCAGTTTATCGGTCCAGGGGACACCCCTCCACTTT. It is translated as CASSLSVQGTPLHF.

The rearrangement uses TRBV9 and TRBJ2-7, with 8 bases lining up with TRBD2. Trimming cost V 0 bases and J 4 bases; bases outside gene matches: 6. Germline V gene lookup returns CDR1 SGDLS and CDR2 YYNGEE. This CDR3 is 15 amino acids long. Here the CDR3 DNA reads TGTGCCAGCAGCGTAGGAGGACTAGCAGTTTACGAGCAGTACTTC. This codes for CASSVGGLAVYEQYF.

This clone was seen only a few times. The rearrangement uses TRBV5-6 and TRBJ1-4; tentative D call: TRBD1 (6 bases). The CDR3 spans 16 residues. Germline V lookup: CDR1 SGHDT, CDR2 YYEEEE. V lost 4 bases and J 1 base, leaving 14 bases between the germline ends. The CDR3 DNA reads as TGTGCCAGCAGCAGGTATTGGACAGAAACTAATGAAAAACTGTTTTTT. It is translated as CASSRYWTETNEKLFF.

This chain links TRBV2 with TRBJ2-1; weak D call: TRBD2 (5 bases). V was shortened by 3 bases and J by 8 bases, with 11 bases between the two germline ends. The CDR3 extends over 13 amino acids. Germline CDR1 and CDR2: SNHLY and FYNNEI. DNA of the CDR3: TGTGCCAGCAGTGAGGACGCGGGCGATGAGCAGTTCTTC. It translates to CASSEDAGDEQFF.

This clone has more than one count but fewer than ten. The chain has TRBV7-8 and TRBJ1-5, with TRBD1 identical over 9 bases. The CDR3 length is 15 residues. Germline lookup yields CDR1 SGHVS and CDR2 FQNEAQ. Losses at the gene ends were 5 bases for V and 6 bases for J; bases not matched to a gene: 8. CDR3 sequence (DNA): TGTGCCAGCAGCCAAACAGGGGGCGCATCTCAGCCCCAGCATTTT. Residues: CASSQTGGASQPQHF.

The J gene is TRBJ2-2, the V gene TRBV9; the match to TRBD1 covers 11 bases. V was pared by 4 bases and J by 3 bases, with 5 bases of the junction left unmatched. The CDR3 has 16 amino acids. Germline V gives CDR1 SGDLS, CDR2 YYNGEE. The DNA for the CDR3 is TGTGCCAGCAGCCGAGGACAGGGGGCGGACACCGGGGAGCTGTTTTTT. Translated: CASSRGQGADTGELFF.

V is TRBV18 and J is TRBJ1-4; possibly TRBD1 for D (5 bases). Germline loops: CDR1 KGHSH, CDR2 LQKENI. The CDR3 is 17 amino acids. V dropped 6 bases and J dropped 4 bases, with 21 bases sitting between them. CDR3 in amino acids: CASSPIGEGRLNEKLFF. The CDR3 nucleotides are TGTGCCAGCTCGCCAATTGGGGAGGGGAGACTTAATGAAAAACTGTTTTTT.

The V call is TRBV6-5, the J call TRBJ1-3, with D perhaps TRBD1 (5 bases). Germline CDR1 and CDR2: MNHEY and SVGAGI. This CDR3 contains 14 residues. Trimming removed 6 bases from V and 3 bases from J, with 12 bases in between. The CDR3 DNA reads TGTGCCAGCAGCTTGGGGGGAAATGGAAACACCATATATTTT. Translating it yields CASSLGGNGNTIYF.

The V and J genes are TRBV7-6 and TRBJ1-1; 7 bases match TRBD1. Germline assignment: CDR1 SGHVS and CDR2 FNYEAQ. The junction had 9 bases not matched to a gene; V was cut back by 5 bases and J by 0 bases. The CDR3 contains 16 residues. CDR3 loop: CASSPRQGGMNTEAFF. The CDR3 DNA reads as TGTGCCAGCAGCCCACGACAGGGCGGTATGAACACTGAAGCTTTCTTT. The full variable domain, completed using reference TRBV7-6 and TRBJ1-1, is GAGVSQSPRYKVTKRGQDVALRCDPISGHVSLYWYRQALGQGPEFLTYFNYEAQQDKSGLPNDRFSAERPEGSISTLTIQRTEQRDSAMYRCASSPRQGGMNTEAFFGQGTRLTVV.

The rearrangement uses TRBV19 and TRBJ1-1; no reliable D call. In germline, CDR1 is LNHDA, CDR2 SQIVND (reference sequence). This CDR3 spans 12 amino acids. Trimming cost V 2 bases and J 10 bases, with 11 bases left between them. This CDR3 is CASSITTELAFF. The CDR3 nucleotides are TGTGCCAGTAGTATAACGACGGAGTTAGCTTTCTTT.

This chain uses TRBV11-3 with TRBJ2-5; 10 bases are a match to TRBD1. Trimming took 4 bases from V and 1 from J; bases not matched to a gene: 12. Looked up from germline, CDR1 is SGHNT and CDR2 is YENEEA. This CDR3 has 18 residues. As DNA, the CDR3 is TGTGCCAGCAGCTCGGGGACAGGGGCGACTCTCGGCCAAGAGACCCAGTACTTC. This encodes CASSSGTGATLGQETQYF.

The J gene is TRBJ2-1, the V gene TRBV4-1; D may be TRBD2 (5 bases). The ends were cut back, 0 bases at V and 9 bases at J, with 15 bases in the middle. Germline V CDR1 and CDR2: MGHRA, YSYEKL. The CDR3 spans 15 residues. CDR3 residues: CASSQELVVGREQFF. Written as DNA, the CDR3 is TGCGCCAGCAGCCAAGAACTAGTAGTAGGCCGTGAGCAGTTCTTC.

The chain joins TRBV5-8 to TRBJ1-2; 7 nucleotides agree with TRBD1. V lost 0 bases to trimming and J lost 7 bases; unmatched junction nucleotides: 12. Germline V CDR1 and CDR2: SGHTS, YDEGEE. The CDR3 contains 16 residues. The CDR3 coding sequence is TGTGCCAGCAGCTTGGCCGGTTTACAGGGGATCCCTGGCTACACCTTC. It codes for CASSLAGLQGIPGYTF.

The chain is built from TRBV19 and TRBJ2-5; the match to TRBD2 covers 13 bases. Germline CDR1 reads LNHDA; CDR2 reads SQIVND (reference sequence). V dropped 5 bases and J dropped 5; count of bases not matched to a gene: 8. The CDR3 consists of 16 residues. The CDR3: CASSPRTSGGGETQYF. Here the CDR3 DNA reads TGTGCCAGTAGTCCCCGGACTAGCGGGGGTGGGGAGACCCAGTACTTC.